These T cell receptor beta chains were read from a single sample in a study of blood T cell repertoires in COVID-19. TCRdb's table, derived via immunoSEQ multiplex PCR, lists solely in-frame clones and lacks some. The table has about 70,000 clones, more than 75% seen once. Specimen: peripheral blood. These receptors were obtained from a human donor in a cohort sampled during active COVID-19. Both conserved end residues are part of each CDR3. The D gene is left open where the match is weak. Part of the rows lack a size; the others show once, few, many or a class for expanded clones.

clone_size	d_call	j_call	v_call	cdr3_length	cdr3_nt	cdr3_aa
once	TRBD2	TRBJ2-5	TRBV11-3	16	TGTGCCAGCAGCCCGGGACTAGCGGGAGGGCGAGAGACCCAGTACTTC	CASSPGLAGGRETQYF
NA	TRBD2	TRBJ2-2	TRBV7-9	15	TGTGCCAGTATGGAAGGGAGGGCCTACACCGGGGAGCTGTTTTTT	CASMEGRAYTGELFF
NA	TRBD2	TRBJ2-1	TRBV7-9	15	TGTGCCAGCAGCCCGGGACTAGCGGGACGGAATGAGCAGTTCTTC	CASSPGLAGRNEQFF
NA	NA	TRBJ2-2	TRBV27	16	TGTGCCAGCAGTCGGCAGGGCCCCCCGAACACCGGGGAGCTGTTTTTT	CASSRQGPPNTGELFF
once	NA	TRBJ2-1	TRBV7-9	15	TGTGCCAGCAGTTACCCAGGTATCTCCTACAATGAGCAGTTCTTC	CASSYPGISYNEQFF
NA	NA	TRBJ2-3	TRBV4-2	15	TGTGCCAGCAGCATAACTTGGGACTTCCGCGATACGCAGTATTTT	CASSITWDFRDTQYF
NA	TRBD1	TRBJ2-3	TRBV5-4	14	TGTGCCAGCAGCGGGACAGGGTACTCAGATACGCAGTATTTT	CASSGTGYSDTQYF
NA	TRBD1	TRBJ2-2	TRBV5-1	16	TGCGCCAGCAGCTTGCCGGGACAGCTATCTGCCGGGGAGCTGTTTTTT	CASSLPGQLSAGELFF
NA	TRBD2	TRBJ2-3	TRBV6-5	14	TGTGCCAGCCGGGGACTAGGGGCCTCTGATACGCAGTATTTT	CASRGLGASDTQYF
once	TRBD1	TRBJ1-1	TRBV6-2/TRBV6-3	17	TGTGCCAGCAGTTACGGGGCACAGGGGGCAGGCGGCACTGAAGCTTTCTTT	CASSYGAQGAGGTEAFF
NA	NA	TRBJ2-7	TRBV10-3	15	TGTGCCATCAGTGAGTCCGCGGCGGGCTCCTACGAGCAGTACTTC	CAISESAAGSYEQYF
NA	TRBD1	TRBJ1-5	TRBV24-1	14	TGTGCCACCAGTGATCCAACAGGGGTTCAGCCCCAGCATTTT	CATSDPTGVQPQHF
NA	TRBD2	TRBJ2-1	TRBV5-6	15	TGTGCCAGCAGCCCCCTAGCGGGAGGGAACAATGAGCAGTTCTTC	CASSPLAGGNNEQFF
NA	TRBD1	TRBJ2-3	TRBV2	15	TGTGCCAGCAGTGCTGTAGGACAGGGGTCCGATACGCAGTATTTT	CASSAVGQGSDTQYF
NA	TRBD2	TRBJ2-2	TRBV10-3	16	TGTGCCATCAGTGACCTAGCGGGAGGTGTCACCGGGGAGCTGTTTTTT	CAISDLAGGVTGELFF